This TCR beta chain was obtained from a study of T cells in tuberculosis. The overall study: Sequenced TCRs come from CD1B-GMM tetramer-binding T cells. Notes on the study in general: Smaller alpha distances in active tuberculosis partly reflected shorter CDR3-alpha lengths.

Adolescents were screened for latent TB by skin test and IGRA. Profiled with immunoSEQ multiplex PCR; TCRdb holds only in-frame clones, not every one. Counted here are 44,000 or so clones, nearly 95% occurring once; the ten biggest clones make up approximately 7.6%. The CDR3 contains 15 residues. V shed 1 base and J shed 3 bases, with 12 bases lying between them. Germline lookup yields CDR1 SGHVS and CDR2 FQNEAQ. Concerning this clone itself: Its antigen is still unknown.

Material for sequencing was PBMCs. The receptor's source is a donor aged 10-29 years with latent tuberculosis or without tuberculosis infection. This sequence joins TRBV7-8 and TRBJ1-1, with D perhaps matching TRBD1 (5 bases). In DNA, the CDR3 is TGTGCCAGCAGCTTAGATACAGGAATCTACACTGAAGCTTTCTTT. Protein product: CASSLDTGIYTEAFF.